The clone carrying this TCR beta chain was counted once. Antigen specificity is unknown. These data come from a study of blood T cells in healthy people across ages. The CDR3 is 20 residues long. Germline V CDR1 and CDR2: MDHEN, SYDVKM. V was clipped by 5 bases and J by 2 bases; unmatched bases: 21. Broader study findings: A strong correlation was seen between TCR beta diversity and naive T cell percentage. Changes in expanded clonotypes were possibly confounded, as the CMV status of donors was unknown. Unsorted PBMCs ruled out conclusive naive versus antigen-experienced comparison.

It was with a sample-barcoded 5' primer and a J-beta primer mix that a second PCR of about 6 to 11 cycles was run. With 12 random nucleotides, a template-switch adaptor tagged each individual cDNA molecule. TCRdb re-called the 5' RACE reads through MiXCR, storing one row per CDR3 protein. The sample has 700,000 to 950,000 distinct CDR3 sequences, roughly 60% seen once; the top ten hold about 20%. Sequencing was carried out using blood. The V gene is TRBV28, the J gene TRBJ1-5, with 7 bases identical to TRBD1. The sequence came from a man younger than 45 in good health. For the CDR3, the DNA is TGTGCCAGCAGTCCGGACGATAGGACAGGCGGATCATTTGGCAATCAGCCCCAGCATTTT. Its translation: CASSPDDRTGGSFGNQPQHF.